This TCR beta chain was identified in a study of T-cell memory formation after mild COVID-19. The CDR3 consists of 15 residues. Germline assignment: CDR1 MGHRA and CDR2 YSYEKL. V gave up 2 bases and J gave up 1 base, with 9 bases separating them. This clonotype has ten or more counts. TCRdb ran MiXCR on the 5' RACE reads and lists one entry per CDR3 protein. The sample yields about 340,000 distinct CDR3 sequences, more than 15% seen once. The V call is TRBV4-1, the J call TRBJ1-5, with D possibly TRBD1 on 5 matching bases. Sequencing input: PBMCs or a T cell subset sorted from them (not recorded which). The TCR originated in a young man who had mild COVID-19 (a few samples of this study predate the infection). Cell type and time point are not known. CDR3 sequence (DNA): TGCGCCAGCAGCCAAAGGTGGACAAGCAATCAGCCCCAGCATTTT. This translates into CASSQRWTSNQPQHF.